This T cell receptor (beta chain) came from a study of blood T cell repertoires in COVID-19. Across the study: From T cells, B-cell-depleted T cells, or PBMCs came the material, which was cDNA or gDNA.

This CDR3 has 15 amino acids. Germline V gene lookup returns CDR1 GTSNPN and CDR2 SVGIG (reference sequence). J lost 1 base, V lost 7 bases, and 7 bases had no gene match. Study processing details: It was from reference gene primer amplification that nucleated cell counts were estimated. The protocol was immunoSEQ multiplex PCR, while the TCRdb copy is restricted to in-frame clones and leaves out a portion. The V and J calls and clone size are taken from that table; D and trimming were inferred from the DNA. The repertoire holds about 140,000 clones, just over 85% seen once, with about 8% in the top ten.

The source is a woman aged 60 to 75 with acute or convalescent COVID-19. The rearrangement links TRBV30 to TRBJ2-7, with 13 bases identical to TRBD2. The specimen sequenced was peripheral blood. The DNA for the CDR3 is TGTGCCTCGTCGGGGACTAGCGGGACTTCCTACGAGCAGTACTTC. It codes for CASSGTSGTSYEQYF.